The 14 T cell receptor beta chains below were found in one sample sequenced in a study of patients and donors after allogeneic stem cell transplantation. Via MiXCR, TCRdb re-called the RT-PCR reads, giving one row per CDR3 protein. This repertoire shows about a million distinct CDR3 sequences, about a sixth found once; its top ten account for approximately 5.9%. Input material: blood, either unsorted or a sorted T cell fraction (not recorded which). These receptors all stem from a human donor who was either an allogeneic HSCT recipient or a stem cell or donor lymphocyte infusion donor (not recorded which). It is not recorded whose cells these are; they may come from a transplant donor.

This chain connects TRBV5-1 to TRBJ2-2; the match to TRBD2 covers 9 bases. Germline loops: CDR1 SGHRS, CDR2 YFSETQ. V was clipped by 3 bases and J by 4 bases; unmatched bases: 10. The CDR3 is made up of 17 amino acids. The CDR3 DNA reads TGCGCCAGCAGCTACGGTAATAGCGGGAGATCCACCGGGGAGCTGTTTTTT. This gives the protein CASSYGNSGRSTGELFF.

The chain joins TRBV6-5 to TRBJ2-1; 9 bases line up with TRBD2. V shed 2 bases and J 10 bases; nucleotides not matched to a gene: 9. Germline CDR1 MNHEY, CDR2 SVGAGI. The CDR3 has 15 residues. CDR3 loop: CASSYGLAGGREQFF. Here the CDR3 DNA reads TGTGCCAGCAGTTACGGTCTTGCGGGGGGGAGGGAGCAGTTCTTC.

This clonotype showed up many times. The chain has TRBV10-3 and TRBJ1-1; D is unresolved. This CDR3 spans 13 amino acids. V dropped 4 bases and J dropped 1 base, with 7 bases sitting between them. CDR1 is ENHRY, CDR2 SYGVKD, per germline. The CDR3 is CAISAGRNTEAFF. The CDR3 DNA sequence: TGTGCCATCAGTGCAGGAAGGAACACTGAAGCTTTCTTT.

The V and J genes are TRBV4-3 and TRBJ2-1; D possibly matches TRBD1 or TRBD2 (5 bases each). Trimming stripped 0 bases from V and 8 bases from J, with 14 bases between. Germline CDR1 and CDR2: LGHNA and YSLEER. This CDR3 contains 15 residues. DNA for the CDR3: TGCGCCAGCAGCCAAGATCAAACGGGGCTCCATGAGCAGTTCTTC. Translating gives CASSQDQTGLHEQFF.

This clonotype appeared a few times. V is TRBV30 and J is TRBJ1-5; D is possibly TRBD1 (5 bases). CDR1 and CDR2 from the germline V gene are GTSNPN and SVGIG (reference sequence). Trimming took off 4 bases at V and 12 bases at J, with 16 bases between the two ends. This CDR3 spans 12 amino acids. The CDR3 protein is CAWTPGTGRQHF. The CDR3 DNA reads as TGTGCCTGGACCCCAGGGACGGGACGCCAGCATTTT.

This clonotype has more than one count but fewer than ten. The chain employs TRBV20-1 and TRBJ2-3; unclear D gene. V gave up 6 bases and J gave up 1 base, with 11 bases separating them. The V gene's germline CDR1 is DFQATT and CDR2 SNEGSKA (reference sequence). This CDR3 region has 13 residues. The CDR3 reads CSASIGGTDTQYF. The CDR3 nucleotides read TGCAGTGCCTCAATTGGGGGCACAGATACGCAGTATTTT.

In its sample, this clonotype was seen a few times. The V and J genes are TRBV19 and TRBJ2-1; 10 bases map to TRBD2. The CDR3 loop spans 15 amino acids. Germline-derived CDR1 and CDR2 are LNHDA and SQIVND (reference sequence). The ends lost 6 bases at V and 3 bases at J; junction bases unmatched: 5. For the CDR3, the DNA is TGTGCCAGTAGACTACTAGCGGGGAACTACAATGAGCAGTTCTTC. Amino acids: CASRLLAGNYNEQFF.

The gene calls are TRBV20-1 and TRBJ2-4, with D hard to call. V was cut by 2 bases and J by 0 bases, with 8 bases left in between. The CDR3 is 14 amino acids. The germline CDR1 and CDR2 sequences are DFQATT and SNEGSKA (reference sequence). Written as DNA, the CDR3 is TGCAGTGCTAGACATCGCCTAGCCAAAAACATTCAGTACTTC. Translating gives CSARHRLAKNIQYF.

This clonotype was seen a handful of times. This rearrangement joins TRBV29-1 to TRBJ1-4; tentative D call: TRBD1 (6 bases). Trimming took 5 bases from V and 0 from J, leaving 7 bases between them. The V gene's germline CDR1 is SQVTM and CDR2 ANQGSEA. The CDR3 covers 13 residues. The DNA of the CDR3 is TGCAGCGTTCAGGGGCCAACTAATGAAAAACTGTTTTTT. Its translation is CSVQGPTNEKLFF. The full variable domain, its missing parts supplied by reference TRBV29-1 and TRBJ1-4, is SAVISQKPSRDICQRGTSLTIQCQVDSQVTMMFWYRQQPGQSLTLIATANQGSEATYESGFVIDKFPISRPNLTFSTLTVSNMSPEDSSIYLCSVQGPTNEKLFFGSGTQLSVL.

The CDR3 spells CASSPRFGVAQDTQYF. The CDR3 nucleotides read TGTGCCAGCAGTCCCCGGTTCGGGGTAGCCCAGGATACGCAGTATTTT. This chain uses TRBV27 with TRBJ2-3; tentative D call: TRBD2 (5 bases). The CDR3 covers 16 residues. Germline CDR1 is MNHEY and CDR2 is SMNVEV (reference sequence). V dropped 5 bases and J dropped 6 bases, with 21 bases sitting between them.

The V call is TRBV11-3, the J call TRBJ2-1; D gene uncertain. Trimming pared 0 bases from V and 4 bases from J, leaving 7 bases between. The CDR3 is made up of 14 amino acids. CDR1 is SGHNT and CDR2 is YENEEA in the germline V gene. The chain's CDR3 is CASSLESRYNEQFF. The CDR3 DNA reads TGTGCCAGCAGCTTAGAATCCCGATACAATGAGCAGTTCTTC.

This clonotype came up a few times. The chain joins TRBV5-1 to TRBJ2-1; 10 bases line up with TRBD2. Per the germline V gene, CDR1 is SGHRS and CDR2 is YFSETQ. The length of the CDR3 is 15 residues. J was trimmed by 9 bases and V by 3 bases; bases with no gene match: 9. The CDR3, as DNA: TGCGCCAGCAGCTCCGAAGCGGGGGGGAGTGGTGAGCAGTTCTTC. Amino acids: CASSSEAGGSGEQFF.

This chain connects TRBV25-1 to TRBJ2-7; TRBD2 agrees at 9 bases. V shed 3 bases and J 0 bases; nucleotides not matched to a gene: 6. The CDR3 spans 16 residues. The germline V gene has CDR1 MGHDK and CDR2 SYGVNS. CDR3 nucleotide sequence: TGTGCCAGCAGTGACTCAAGACTAGCGGACTCCTACGAGCAGTACTTC. Its protein product is CASSDSRLADSYEQYF.

This clonotype was seen only a few times. The chain has TRBV30 and TRBJ2-1, with 10 bases identical to TRBD2. Trimming at V came to 7 bases and at J to 7 bases, leaving 10 bases not matched to a gene. There are 14 residues in the CDR3. Germline lookup yields CDR1 GTSNPN and CDR2 SVGIG (reference sequence). The CDR3 nucleotides read TGTGCCTACTCAGCGGGAGGGCCGGGGAATGAGCAGTTCTTC. Translation gives CAYSAGGPGNEQFF.